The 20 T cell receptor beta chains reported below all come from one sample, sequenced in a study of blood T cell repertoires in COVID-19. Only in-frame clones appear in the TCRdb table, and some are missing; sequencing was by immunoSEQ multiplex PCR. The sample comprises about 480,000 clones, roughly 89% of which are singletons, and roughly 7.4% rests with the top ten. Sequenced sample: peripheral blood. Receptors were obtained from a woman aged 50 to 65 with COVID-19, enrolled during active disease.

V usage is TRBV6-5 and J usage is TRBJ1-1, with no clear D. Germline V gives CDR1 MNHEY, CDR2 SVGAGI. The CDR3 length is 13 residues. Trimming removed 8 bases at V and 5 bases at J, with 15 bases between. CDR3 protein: CASYRGFGTEAFF. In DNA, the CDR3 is TGTGCCAGCTATCGGGGTTTCGGGACTGAAGCTTTCTTT.

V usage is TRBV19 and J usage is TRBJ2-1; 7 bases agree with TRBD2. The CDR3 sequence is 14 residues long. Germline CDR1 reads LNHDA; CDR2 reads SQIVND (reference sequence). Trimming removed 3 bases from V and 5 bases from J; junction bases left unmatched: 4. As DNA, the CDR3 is TGTGCCAGTAGTATGGCTAGCGGCAACAATGAGCAGTTCTTC. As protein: CASSMASGNNEQFF. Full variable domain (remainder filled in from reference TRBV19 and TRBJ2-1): DGGITQSPKYLFRKEGQNVTLSCEQNLNHDAMYWYRQDPGQGLRLIYYSQIVNDFQKGDIAEGYSVSREKKESFPLTVTSAQKNPTAFYLCASSMASGNNEQFFGPGTRLTVL.

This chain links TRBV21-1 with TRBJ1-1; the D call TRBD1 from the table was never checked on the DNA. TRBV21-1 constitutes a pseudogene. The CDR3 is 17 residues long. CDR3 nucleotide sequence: TGTGCCAGCAGCAAAGCCAGGGGACCCGGGTTGAACACTGAAGCTTTCTTT. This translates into CASSKARGPGLNTEAFF.

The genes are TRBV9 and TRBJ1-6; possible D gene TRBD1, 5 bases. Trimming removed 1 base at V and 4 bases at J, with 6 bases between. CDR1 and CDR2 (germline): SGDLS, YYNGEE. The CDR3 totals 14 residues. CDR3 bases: TGTGCCAGCAGCGTACAGGGTTATAATTCACCCCTCCACTTT. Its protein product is CASSVQGYNSPLHF.

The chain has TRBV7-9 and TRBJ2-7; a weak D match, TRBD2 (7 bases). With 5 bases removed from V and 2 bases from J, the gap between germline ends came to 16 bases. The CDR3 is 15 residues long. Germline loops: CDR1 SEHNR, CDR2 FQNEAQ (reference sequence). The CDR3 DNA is TGTGCCAGCAGCCGTACGGGGGGCCGCACCTACGAGCAGTACTTC. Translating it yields CASSRTGGRTYEQYF.

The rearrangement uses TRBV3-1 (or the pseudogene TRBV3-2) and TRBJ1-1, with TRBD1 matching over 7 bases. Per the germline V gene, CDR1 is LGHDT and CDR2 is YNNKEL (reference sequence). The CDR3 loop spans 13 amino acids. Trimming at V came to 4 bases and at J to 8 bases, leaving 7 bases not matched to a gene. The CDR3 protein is CASSPGWDREAFF. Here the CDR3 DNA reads TGTGCCAGCAGCCCTGGCTGGGACAGAGAAGCTTTCTTT.

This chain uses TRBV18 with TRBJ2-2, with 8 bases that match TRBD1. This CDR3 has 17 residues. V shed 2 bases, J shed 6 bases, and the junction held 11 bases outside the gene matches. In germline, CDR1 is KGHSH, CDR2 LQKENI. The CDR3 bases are TGTGCCAGCTCACCAAGGACAGGGCTATCTGGACCCGGGGAGCTGTTTTTT. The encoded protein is CASSPRTGLSGPGELFF.

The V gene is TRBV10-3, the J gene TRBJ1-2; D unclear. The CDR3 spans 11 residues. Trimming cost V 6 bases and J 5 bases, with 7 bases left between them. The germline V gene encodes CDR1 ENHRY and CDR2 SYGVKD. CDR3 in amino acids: CAIRGSYGYTF. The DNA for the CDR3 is TGTGCCATCAGAGGGAGTTATGGCTACACCTTC.

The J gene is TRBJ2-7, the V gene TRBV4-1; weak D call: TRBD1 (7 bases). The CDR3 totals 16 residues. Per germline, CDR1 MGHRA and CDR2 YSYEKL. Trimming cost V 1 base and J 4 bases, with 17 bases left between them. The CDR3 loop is CASSQAAGQQVYEQYF. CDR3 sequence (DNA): TGCGCCAGCAGCCAAGCGGCGGGACAGCAGGTTTACGAGCAGTACTTC.

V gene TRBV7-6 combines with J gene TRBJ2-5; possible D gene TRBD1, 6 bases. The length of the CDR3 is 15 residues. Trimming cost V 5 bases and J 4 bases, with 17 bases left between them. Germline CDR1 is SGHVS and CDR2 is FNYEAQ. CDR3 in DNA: TGTGCCAGCAGCCCCCATACAGGGAATAGAGAGACCCAGTACTTC. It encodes CASSPHTGNRETQYF.

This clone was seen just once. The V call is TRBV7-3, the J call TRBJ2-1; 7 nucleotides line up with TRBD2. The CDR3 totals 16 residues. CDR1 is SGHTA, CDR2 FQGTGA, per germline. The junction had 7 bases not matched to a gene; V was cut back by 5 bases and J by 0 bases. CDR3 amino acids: CASSPWGGGSYNEQFF. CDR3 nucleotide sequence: TGTGCCAGCAGCCCGTGGGGCGGGGGCTCCTACAATGAGCAGTTCTTC.

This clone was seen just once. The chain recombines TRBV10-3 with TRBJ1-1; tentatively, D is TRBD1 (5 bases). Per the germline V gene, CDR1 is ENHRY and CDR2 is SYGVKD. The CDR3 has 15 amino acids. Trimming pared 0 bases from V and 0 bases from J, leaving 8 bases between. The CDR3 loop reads CAISESQGLNTEAFF. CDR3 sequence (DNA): TGTGCCATCAGTGAGTCGCAGGGCTTGAACACTGAAGCTTTCTTT.

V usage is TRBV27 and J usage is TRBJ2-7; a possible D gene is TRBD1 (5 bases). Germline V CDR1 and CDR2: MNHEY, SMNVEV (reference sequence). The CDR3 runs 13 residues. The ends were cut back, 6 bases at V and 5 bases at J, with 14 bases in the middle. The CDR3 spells CASSWTHRHEQYF. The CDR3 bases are TGTGCCAGCAGCTGGACACATCGGCACGAGCAGTACTTC.

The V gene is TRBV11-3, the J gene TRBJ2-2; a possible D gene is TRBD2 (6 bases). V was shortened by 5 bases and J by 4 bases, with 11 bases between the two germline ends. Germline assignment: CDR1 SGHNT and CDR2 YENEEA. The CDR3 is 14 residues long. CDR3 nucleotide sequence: TGTGCCAGCAGCCAAGGAGGGGCCACCGGGGAGCTGTTTTTT. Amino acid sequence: CASSQGGATGELFF.

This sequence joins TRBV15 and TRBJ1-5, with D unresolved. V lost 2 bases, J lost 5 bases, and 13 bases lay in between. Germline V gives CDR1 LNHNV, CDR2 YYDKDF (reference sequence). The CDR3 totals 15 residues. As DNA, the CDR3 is TGTGCCACCAGCAGACCTCTAGGGAGTTATCAGCCCCAGCATTTT. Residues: CATSRPLGSYQPQHF.

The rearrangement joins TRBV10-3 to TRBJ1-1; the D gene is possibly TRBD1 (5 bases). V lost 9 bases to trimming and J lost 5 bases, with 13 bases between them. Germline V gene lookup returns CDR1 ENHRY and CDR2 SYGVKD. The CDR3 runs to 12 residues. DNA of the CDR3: TGTGCCATATCTCTCCAGGGTACTGAAGCTTTCTTT. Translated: CAISLQGTEAFF.

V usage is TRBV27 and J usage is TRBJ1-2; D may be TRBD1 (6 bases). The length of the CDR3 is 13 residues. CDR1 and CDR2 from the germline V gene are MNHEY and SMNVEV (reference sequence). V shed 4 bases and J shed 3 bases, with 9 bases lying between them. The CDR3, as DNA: TGTGCCAGCAGTTGGAACAGGGACTATGGCTACACCTTC. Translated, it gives CASSWNRDYGYTF.

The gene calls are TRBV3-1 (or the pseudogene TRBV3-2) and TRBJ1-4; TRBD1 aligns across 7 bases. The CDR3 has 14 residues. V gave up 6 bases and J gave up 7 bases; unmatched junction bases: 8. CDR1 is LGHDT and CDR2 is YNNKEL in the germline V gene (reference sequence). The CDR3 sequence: CASSDRANREKLFF. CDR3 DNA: TGTGCCAGCAGTGACAGGGCGAATCGTGAAAAACTGTTTTTT.

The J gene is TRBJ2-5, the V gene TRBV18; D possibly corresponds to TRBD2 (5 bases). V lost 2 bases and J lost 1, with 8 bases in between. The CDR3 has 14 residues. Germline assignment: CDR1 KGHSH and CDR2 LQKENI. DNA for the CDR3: TGTGCCAGCTCACCAGAGGGTTCCCAAGAGACCCAGTACTTC. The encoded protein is CASSPEGSQETQYF.

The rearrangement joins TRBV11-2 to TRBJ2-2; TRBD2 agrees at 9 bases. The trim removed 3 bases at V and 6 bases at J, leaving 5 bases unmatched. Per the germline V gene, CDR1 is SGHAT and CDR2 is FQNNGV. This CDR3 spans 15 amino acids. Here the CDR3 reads CASSFGGGAAGELFF. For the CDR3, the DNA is TGTGCCAGCAGCTTCGGCGGGGGGGCAGCCGGGGAGCTGTTTTTT.